The TCR beta chain described here comes from a study of cytomegalovirus exposure and HLA in healthy donors. Broader study findings: In a later analysis, TCR beta V- and J-gene trimming showed a link to a missense DCLRE1C variant. Being productive about 87% or about 30% of the time was typical of most TCR beta V segments in an earlier analysis.

In regard to this clone: Antigen specificity is unknown.

Amplification used 60 Vbeta primers and 13 Jbeta primers. Clones were sequenced by immunoSEQ multiplex PCR, and TCRdb holds only the in-frame ones, with some missing. Of 90,000 to 150,000 clones listed, around 77% are singletons. There are 10 residues in the CDR3. J lost 12 bases, V lost 4 bases, and 5 bases had no gene match. Germline values: CDR1 SQVTM, CDR2 ANQGSEA. No CMV serostatus was recorded for this donor. Sequencing was performed on PBMCs. This TCR was recovered from a human donor in good health. This chain connects TRBV29-1 to TRBJ1-2, with 7 nucleotides matching TRBD1. The CDR3 is CSVVGTEDTF. The DNA for the CDR3 is TGCAGCGTTGTGGGGACAGAGGACACCTTC.